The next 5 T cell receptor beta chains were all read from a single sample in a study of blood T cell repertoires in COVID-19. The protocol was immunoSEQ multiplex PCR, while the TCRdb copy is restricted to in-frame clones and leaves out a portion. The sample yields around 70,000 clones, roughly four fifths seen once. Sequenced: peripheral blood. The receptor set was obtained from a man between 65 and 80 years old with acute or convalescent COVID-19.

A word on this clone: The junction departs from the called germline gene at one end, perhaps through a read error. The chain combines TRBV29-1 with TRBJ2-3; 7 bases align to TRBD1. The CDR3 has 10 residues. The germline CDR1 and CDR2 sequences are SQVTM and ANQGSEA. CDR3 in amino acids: CSAGTETQYF. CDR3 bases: TGCAGCGCTGGGACAGAGACGCAGTATTTT.

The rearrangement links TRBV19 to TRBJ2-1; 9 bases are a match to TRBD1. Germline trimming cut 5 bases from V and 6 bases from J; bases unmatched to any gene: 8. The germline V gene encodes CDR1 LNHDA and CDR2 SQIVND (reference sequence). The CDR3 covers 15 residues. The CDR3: CASSLGQGLSNEQFF. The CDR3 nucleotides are TGTGCCAGTAGTTTGGGACAGGGCCTTTCCAATGAGCAGTTCTTC. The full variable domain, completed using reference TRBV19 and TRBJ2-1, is DGGITQSPKYLFRKEGQNVTLSCEQNLNHDAMYWYRQDPGQGLRLIYYSQIVNDFQKGDIAEGYSVSREKKESFPLTVTSAQKNPTAFYLCASSLGQGLSNEQFFGPGTRLTVL.

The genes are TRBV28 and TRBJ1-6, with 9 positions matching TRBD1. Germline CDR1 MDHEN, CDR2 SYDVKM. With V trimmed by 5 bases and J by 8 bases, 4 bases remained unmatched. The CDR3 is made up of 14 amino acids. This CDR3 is CASSPTGGDSPLHF. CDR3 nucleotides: TGTGCCAGCAGTCCAACAGGGGGCGATTCACCCCTCCACTTT.

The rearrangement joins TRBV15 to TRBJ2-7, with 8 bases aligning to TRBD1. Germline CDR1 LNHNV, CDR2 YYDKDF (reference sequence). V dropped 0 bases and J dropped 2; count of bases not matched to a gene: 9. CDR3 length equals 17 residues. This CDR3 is CATSRDLSTGGTYEQYF. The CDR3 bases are TGTGCCACCAGCAGAGACCTCTCTACAGGGGGTACCTACGAGCAGTACTTC.

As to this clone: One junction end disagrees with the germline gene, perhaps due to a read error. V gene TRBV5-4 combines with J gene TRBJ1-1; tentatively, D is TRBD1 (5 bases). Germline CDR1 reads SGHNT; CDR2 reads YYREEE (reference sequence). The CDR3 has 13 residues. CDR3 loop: CASTLVGASEAFF. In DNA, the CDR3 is TGTGCCAGCACCTTGGTAGGGGCCTCTGAAGCTTTCTTT.